This TCR beta chain was documented in a study of T cells in Graves' hyperthyroidism and ophthalmopathy. The CDR3 runs to 14 residues. Trimming stripped 4 bases from V and 5 bases from J, with 14 bases between. Germline lookup yields CDR1 SNHLY and CDR2 FYNNEI. Using RNA transcripts as the source, TCR beta CDR3 regions were amplified. The TCR CDR3 first-round RT-PCR relied on the HTBI primer set. MiXCR, run by TCRdb on the multiplex PCR reads, gives a single entry per CDR3 protein. The sample consists of 450,000 to 500,000 distinct CDR3 sequences, 22% of them appearing once. A Clinical Activity Score of at least 3, a NOSPECS grade of at least 4 and a duration under 3 months were recorded in the ophthalmopathy patients. Patients showing uncontrolled infection, other autoimmune disease, pregnancy or lactation were ineligible. General study results and limits: Peripheral blood also featured most of the thyroid clonotypes expanded above 0.001. Ophthalmopathy onset followed model prediction by a median around six months.

This clonotype showed up just a few times. Antigen: not known. Sequencing was done on a sample of blood. The receptor's source is a woman in her 70s with Graves' ophthalmopathy. The V gene is TRBV2, the J gene TRBJ2-5; D may match TRBD1 or TRBD2 (5 bases each). DNA of the CDR3: TGTGCCAGCAGTGGGGGGTGGGAGCGGGAGACCCAGTACTTC. Translating gives CASSGGWERETQYF.